Each of the 7 T cell receptor beta chains below was sequenced from the same sample in a study of blood T cell repertoires in COVID-19. Using immunoSEQ multiplex PCR, the repertoire was profiled, and TCRdb retains in-frame clones only, with some absent. Of 100,000 to 150,000 clones in the sample, about 72% are singletons; the top ten hold 1.5% to 2%. The sample comprised peripheral blood. All receptors come from a woman aged 70-85 years with acute or convalescent COVID-19.

The V gene is TRBV10-3, the J gene TRBJ1-1; D is undetermined. CDR1 is ENHRY, CDR2 SYGVKD, per germline. V lost 0 bases and J 4 bases, leaving 3 bases between the germline ends. This CDR3 has 12 amino acids. DNA for the CDR3: TGTGCCATCAGTGAGTCGGCCACTGAAGCTTTCTTT. Its protein is CAISESATEAFF.

The chain recombines TRBV29-1 with TRBJ2-7, with TRBD2 matching 8 bases. The CDR3 loop spans 15 amino acids. Germline CDR1 reads SQVTM; CDR2 reads ANQGSEA. The V gene end was trimmed by 3 bases and the J gene end by 5 bases; junction bases not matched to a gene: 12. The CDR3 loop reads CSVESSGSFLNEQYF. DNA for the CDR3: TGCAGCGTTGAGTCCAGCGGGAGTTTCCTCAACGAGCAGTACTTC.

This clone was recorded once. This chain joins TRBV25-1 and TRBJ2-5; no firm D call. Per germline, CDR1 MGHDK and CDR2 SYGVNS. This CDR3 has 11 amino acids. V was cut by 1 base and J by 5 bases, with 2 bases left in between. This CDR3 reads CASSESETQYF. In nucleotides, the CDR3 is TGTGCCAGCAGTGAATCGGAGACCCAGTACTTC.

Many counts were recorded for this clone. The V call is TRBV10-3, the J call TRBJ1-1; possibly TRBD1 for D (6 bases). V gave up 7 bases and J gave up 5 bases, with 14 bases separating them. Germline V gene lookup returns CDR1 ENHRY and CDR2 SYGVKD. The CDR3 is 13 residues long. CDR3 nucleotides: TGTGCCATCAAAACACAGGGAGGGACTGAAGCTTTCTTT. The encoded protein is CAIKTQGGTEAFF.

The chain joins TRBV5-1 to TRBJ2-5; 13 nucleotides line up with TRBD2. V trimming: 2 bases; J trimming: 5 bases; junction bases outside the gene matches: 9. The CDR3 has 17 residues. Germline-derived CDR1 and CDR2 are SGHRS and YFSETQ. The CDR3 is CASSLRLAGGLGETQYF. CDR3 DNA sequence: TGCGCCAGCAGCTTACGACTAGCGGGGGGCCTAGGGGAGACCCAGTACTTC. Full variable domain (remainder filled in from reference TRBV5-1 and TRBJ2-5): KAGVTQTPRYLIKTRGQQVTLSCSPISGHRSVSWYQQTPGQGLQFLFEYFSETQRNKGNFPGRFSGRQFSNSRSEMNVSTLELGDSALYLCASSLRLAGGLGETQYFGPGTRLLVL.

The DNA for the CDR3 is TGCGCCAGCAGCTTGGCAAGGGGCGGAAACACCATATATTTT. It codes for CASSLARGGNTIYF. The chain uses TRBV5-1 and TRBJ1-3, with D tentatively TRBD1 (5 bases). Between the trimmed V and J ends, which lost 0 bases and 4 bases, there was a span of 8 bases. CDR1 is SGHRS, CDR2 YFSETQ, per germline. This CDR3 comprises 14 residues.

The chain has TRBV5-1 and TRBJ1-2; D is unclear. Germline lookup yields CDR1 SGHRS and CDR2 YFSETQ. Trimming took 5 bases from V and 0 from J, leaving 11 bases between them. This CDR3 comprises 14 residues. In nucleotides, the CDR3 is TGCGCCAGCAGGTATACTACCTCTAACTATGGCTACACCTTC. Residues: CASRYTTSNYGYTF.